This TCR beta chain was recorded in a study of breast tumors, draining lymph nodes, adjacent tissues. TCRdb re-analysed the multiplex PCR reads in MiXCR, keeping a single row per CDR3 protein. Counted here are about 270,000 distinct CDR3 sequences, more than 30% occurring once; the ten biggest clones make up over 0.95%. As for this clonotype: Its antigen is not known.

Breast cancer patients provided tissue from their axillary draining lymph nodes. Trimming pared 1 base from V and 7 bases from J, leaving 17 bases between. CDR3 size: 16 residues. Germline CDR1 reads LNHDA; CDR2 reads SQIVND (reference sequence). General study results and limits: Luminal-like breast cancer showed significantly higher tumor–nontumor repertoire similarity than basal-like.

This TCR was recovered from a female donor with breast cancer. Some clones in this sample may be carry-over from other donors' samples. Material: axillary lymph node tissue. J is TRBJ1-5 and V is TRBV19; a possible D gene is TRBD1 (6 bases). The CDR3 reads CASSIGPGDYEQPQHF. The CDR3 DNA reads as TGTGCCAGTAGTATAGGGCCAGGGGACTACGAGCAGCCCCAGCATTTT.